Sequencing of this T cell receptor beta chain was carried out in a study of T cell responses to AZD1222 COVID-19 vaccine. As for this clone: Other DNA variants within this sample encode the same CDR3.

Assay: immunoSEQ multiplex PCR; the TCRdb copy retains only in-frame clones and omits some. The sample includes approximately 150,000 clones, 90% seen only once; the top ten take approximately 6.3%. V dropped 0 bases and J dropped 4 bases, with 9 bases sitting between them. Germline CDR1 reads SGHAT; CDR2 reads FQNNGV. The CDR3 totals 14 residues. Second-dose schedules of about 4 or about 12 weeks were combined. The receptor comes from an adult who received the AZD1222 COVID-19 vaccine. This chain connects TRBV11-2 to TRBJ1-2; TRBD1 might be the D (6 bases). The sequenced sample was peripheral blood, obtained 28 days after the second AZD1222 dose. The CDR3 coding sequence is TGTGCCAGCAGCTTAGACGGACAGCTCTATGGCTACACCTTC. This encodes CASSLDGQLYGYTF.